This T cell receptor beta chain was profiled in a study of CDR3 diversity in severe acne (dated by TCRdb to the late 2010s). This clonotype was seen more than once but under ten times. Its antigen remains undetermined. No much larger clonotype is one base removed from it; base qualities were not supplied. The library was produced with PCR. The data were produced on an Illumina HiSeq 2000. The public reads were reprocessed in TCRdb via fastp at Q25 and MiXCR, keeping in-frame beta chains. Rows matching on CDR3 protein sequence are summarized as one entry with the most common DNA and genes. Across this sample there are about 93,000 distinct CDR3 sequences, with about 52% seen only once. The ten most abundant clones make up 9.5% to 13% of the sample. The germline V gene encodes CDR1 MNHNY and CDR2 SVGAGI (reference sequence). The V end gives up 2 bases and the J end 5 bases, leaving 4 bases in the junction not matched to a gene. The CDR3 goes from the cysteine to the phenylalanine over 14 residues. The CDR3 DNA has 42 bases and is translated from base 1.

The chain couples TRBV6-6 to TRBJ2-7, and 9 bases in between align with TRBD1. Input material: blood. This clonotype was obtained from a male donor in good health, serving as a control. The sequenced DNA is TGTGCCAGCAGTTACCGCACAGGGGGCGACGAGCAGTACTTC. The encoded protein is CASSYRTGGDEQYF.